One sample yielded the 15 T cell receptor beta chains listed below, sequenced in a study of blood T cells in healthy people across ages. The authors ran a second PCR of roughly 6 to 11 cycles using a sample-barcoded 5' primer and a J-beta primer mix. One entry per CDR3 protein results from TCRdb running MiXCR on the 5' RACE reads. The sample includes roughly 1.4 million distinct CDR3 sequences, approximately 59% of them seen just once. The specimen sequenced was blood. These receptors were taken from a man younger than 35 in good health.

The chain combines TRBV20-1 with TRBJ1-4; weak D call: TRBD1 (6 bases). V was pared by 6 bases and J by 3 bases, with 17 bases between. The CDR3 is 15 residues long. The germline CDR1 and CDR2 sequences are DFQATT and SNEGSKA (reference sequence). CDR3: CSAASQGSPNEKLFF. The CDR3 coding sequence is TGCAGTGCCGCATCGCAGGGGTCGCCTAATGAAAAACTGTTTTTT.

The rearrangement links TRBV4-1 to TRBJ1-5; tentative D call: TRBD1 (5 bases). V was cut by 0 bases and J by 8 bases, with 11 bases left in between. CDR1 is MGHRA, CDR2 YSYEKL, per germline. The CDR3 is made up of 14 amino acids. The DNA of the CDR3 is TGCGCCAGCAGCCAAGATCCCTTAGGGGAGCCCCAGCATTTT. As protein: CASSQDPLGEPQHF.

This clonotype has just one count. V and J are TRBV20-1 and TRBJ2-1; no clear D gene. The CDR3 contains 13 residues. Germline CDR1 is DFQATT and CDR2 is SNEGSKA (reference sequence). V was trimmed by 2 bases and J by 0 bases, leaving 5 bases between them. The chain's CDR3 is CSARTASYNEQFF. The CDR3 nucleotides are TGCAGTGCTAGAACGGCCTCCTACAATGAGCAGTTCTTC.

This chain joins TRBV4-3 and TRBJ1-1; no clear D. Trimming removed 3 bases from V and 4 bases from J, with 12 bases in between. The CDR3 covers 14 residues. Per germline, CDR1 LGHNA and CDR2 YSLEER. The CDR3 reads CASSHTGSGTEAFF. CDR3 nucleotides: TGCGCCAGCAGCCATACCGGGAGCGGCACTGAAGCTTTCTTT.

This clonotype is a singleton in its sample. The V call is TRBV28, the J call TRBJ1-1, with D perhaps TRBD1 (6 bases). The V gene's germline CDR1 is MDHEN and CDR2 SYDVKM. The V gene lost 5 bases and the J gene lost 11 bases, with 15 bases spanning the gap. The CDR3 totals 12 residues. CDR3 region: CASSHPEGGAFF. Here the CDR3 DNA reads TGTGCCAGCAGTCATCCGGAGGGGGGTGCTTTCTTT.

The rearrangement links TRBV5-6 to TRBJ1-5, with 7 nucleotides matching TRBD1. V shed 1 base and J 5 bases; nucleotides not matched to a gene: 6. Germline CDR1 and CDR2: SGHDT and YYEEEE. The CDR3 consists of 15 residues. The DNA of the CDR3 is TGTGCCAGCAGCTTGTCGGGACAGTCGTATCAGCCCCAGCATTTT. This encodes CASSLSGQSYQPQHF.

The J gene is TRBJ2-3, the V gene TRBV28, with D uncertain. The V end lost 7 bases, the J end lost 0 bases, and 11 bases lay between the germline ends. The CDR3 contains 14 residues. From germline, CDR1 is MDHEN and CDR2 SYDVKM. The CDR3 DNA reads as TGTGCCAGCAAGGATGGCGGAAGCACAGATACGCAGTATTTT. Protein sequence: CASKDGGSTDTQYF.

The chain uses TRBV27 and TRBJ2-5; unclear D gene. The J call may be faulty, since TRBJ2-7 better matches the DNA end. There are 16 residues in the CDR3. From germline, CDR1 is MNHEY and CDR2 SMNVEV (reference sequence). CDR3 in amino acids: CASSSPQITALNEQYF. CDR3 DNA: TGTGCCAGCAGTTCCCCTCAGATAACGGCCCTAAACGAGCAGTACTTC.

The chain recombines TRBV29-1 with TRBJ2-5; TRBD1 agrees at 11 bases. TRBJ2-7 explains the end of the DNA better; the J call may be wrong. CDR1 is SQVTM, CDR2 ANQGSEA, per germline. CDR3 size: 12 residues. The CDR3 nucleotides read TGCAGCGGAGAGGGACAGGGGGACGAGCAGTACTTC. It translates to CSGEGQGDEQYF.

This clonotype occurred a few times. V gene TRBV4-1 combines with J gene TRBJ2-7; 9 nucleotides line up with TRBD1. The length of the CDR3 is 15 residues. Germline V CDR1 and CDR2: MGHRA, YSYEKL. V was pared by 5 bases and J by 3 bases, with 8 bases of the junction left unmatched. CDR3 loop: CASSVSGTGYYEQYF. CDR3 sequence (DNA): TGCGCCAGCAGCGTTTCCGGGACAGGGTACTACGAGCAGTACTTC.

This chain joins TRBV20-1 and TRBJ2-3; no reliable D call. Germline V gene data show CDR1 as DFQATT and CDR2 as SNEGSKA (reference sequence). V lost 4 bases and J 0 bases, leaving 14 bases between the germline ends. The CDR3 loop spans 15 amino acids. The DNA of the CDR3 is TGCAGTGCTATCCGGCAGACACCTAGCACAGATACGCAGTATTTT. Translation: CSAIRQTPSTDTQYF.

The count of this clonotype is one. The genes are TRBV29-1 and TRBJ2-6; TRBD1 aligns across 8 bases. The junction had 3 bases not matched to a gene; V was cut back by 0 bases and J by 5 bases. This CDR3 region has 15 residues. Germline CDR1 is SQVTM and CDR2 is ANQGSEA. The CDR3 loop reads CSVEEGDRRANVLTF. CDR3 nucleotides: TGCAGCGTTGAAGAGGGGGACAGGCGGGCCAACGTCCTGACTTTC. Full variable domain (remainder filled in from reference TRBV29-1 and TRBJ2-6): SAVISQKPSRDICQRGTSLTIQCQVDSQVTMMFWYRQQPGQSLTLIATANQGSEATYESGFVIDKFPISRPNLTFSTLTVSNMSPEDSSIYLCSVEEGDRRANVLTFGAGSRLTVL.

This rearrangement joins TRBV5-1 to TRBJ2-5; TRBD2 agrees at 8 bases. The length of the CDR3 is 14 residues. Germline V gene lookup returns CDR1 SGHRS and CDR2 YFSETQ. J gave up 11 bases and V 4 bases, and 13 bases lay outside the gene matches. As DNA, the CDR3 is TGCGCCAGCAGCCCGGGAGGGGGGCGGAGAGAGCAGTACTTC. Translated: CASSPGGGRREQYF.

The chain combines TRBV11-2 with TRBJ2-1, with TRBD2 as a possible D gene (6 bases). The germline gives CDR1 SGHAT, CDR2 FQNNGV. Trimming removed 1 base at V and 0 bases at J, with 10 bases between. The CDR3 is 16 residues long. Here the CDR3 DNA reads TGTGCCAGCAGCTTAGGGCGGGACCGCTCCTACAATGAGCAGTTCTTC. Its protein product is CASSLGRDRSYNEQFF.

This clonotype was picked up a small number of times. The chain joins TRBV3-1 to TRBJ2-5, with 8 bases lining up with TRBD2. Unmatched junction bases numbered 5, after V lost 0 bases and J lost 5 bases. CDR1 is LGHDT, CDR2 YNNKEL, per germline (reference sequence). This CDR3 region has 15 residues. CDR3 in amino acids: CASSQDRGRRETQYF. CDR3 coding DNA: TGTGCCAGCAGCCAAGACCGCGGGAGGCGGGAGACCCAGTACTTC.